This T cell receptor (beta chain) was sequenced for a study of blood T cell repertoires in COVID-19. Whole-study context: In each case, the material was cDNA or gDNA derived from T cells, B-cell-depleted T cells, or PBMCs.

Methods used by the authors: It was from reference gene primer amplification that nucleated cell counts were estimated. The repertoire was sequenced with immunoSEQ multiplex PCR; TCRdb's copy has only in-frame clones and lacks some. The V and J calls and clone size are taken from that table; D and trimming were inferred from the DNA. The sample records 150,000 to 200,000 clones, 86% being singletons. Germline trimming cut 2 bases from V and 5 bases from J; bases unmatched to any gene: 5. The CDR3 consists of 14 residues. Germline-derived CDR1 and CDR2 are MGHRA and YSYEKL. The rearrangement links TRBV4-1 to TRBJ2-7; 8 bases are a match to TRBD1. The TCR comes from a man in his sixties or seventies with acute or convalescent COVID-19. The sequenced sample was peripheral blood. Here the CDR3 reads CASSQRTGRDEQYF. CDR3 sequence (DNA): TGCGCCAGCAGCCAACGGACAGGGCGCGACGAGCAGTACTTC.